The 2 T cell receptor beta chains in this list originate from one sample, sequenced in a study of neurological immune-mediated disorders. MiXCR, run by TCRdb on the 5' RACE reads, gives a single entry per CDR3 protein. Of roughly 32,000 distinct CDR3 sequences in the sample, over 12% were seen once. Sequencing was done on a sample of PBMCs. These receptors all come from a man aged 65-85 years in good health.

Many counts were recorded for this clonotype. The gene calls are TRBV29-1 and TRBJ2-7, with 11 bases fitting TRBD2. Germline loops: CDR1 SQVTM, CDR2 ANQGSEA. The V gene end was trimmed by 6 bases and the J gene end by 0 bases; junction bases not matched to a gene: 4. This CDR3 has 14 residues. CDR3 sequence (DNA): TGCAGCGTCTCCGGACTAGCGGGCTCCTACGAGCAGTACTTC. It codes for CSVSGLAGSYEQYF.

The chain combines TRBV27 with TRBJ2-7; D is possibly TRBD2 (5 bases). The germline V and J ends were trimmed by 2 bases and 3 bases, with 11 bases remaining between them. Germline assignment: CDR1 MNHEY and CDR2 SMNVEV (reference sequence). The CDR3 totals 14 residues. The CDR3 reads CASSLGEGSYEQYF. As DNA, the CDR3 is TGTGCCAGCAGTTTAGGGGAAGGGAGCTACGAGCAGTACTTC.